This T cell receptor (beta chain) was sequenced during a study of cytomegalovirus exposure and HLA in healthy donors. The PCR contained 60 Vbeta and 13 Jbeta primers. TCRdb's table, derived via immunoSEQ multiplex PCR, lists solely in-frame clones and lacks some. Of about 59,000 clones listed, about 80% were seen once; the top ten hold around 3.9%. The study, taken as a whole, reports: Reported performance of the classifier showed diagnosis of cytomegalovirus status with high specificity and sensitivity.

Points on this clone: Its antigen is still unknown.

Although they were nominally healthy when sampled, donors likely had unrecorded immune exposures. CDR3 length: 17 amino acids. Germline V gene data show CDR1 as LNHDA and CDR2 as SQIVND (reference sequence). The V segment lost 3 bases and the J segment 4 bases; nucleotides outside the gene matches: 12. The sequence derives from a woman between 40 and 50 years old in good health and CMV-seronegative. The sequenced sample was PBMCs. V and J are TRBV19 and TRBJ2-1; 7 nucleotides match TRBD2. CDR3 DNA: TGTGCCAGTAGTATTCGGGGAGGGGAAGGGAGATACAATGAGCAGTTCTTC. Translating gives CASSIRGGEGRYNEQFF.